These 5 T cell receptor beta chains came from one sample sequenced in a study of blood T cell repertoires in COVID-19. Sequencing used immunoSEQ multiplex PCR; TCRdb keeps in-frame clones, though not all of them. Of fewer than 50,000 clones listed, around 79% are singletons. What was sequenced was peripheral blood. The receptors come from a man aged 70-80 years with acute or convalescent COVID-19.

The CDR3 protein is CASSYSVGRGNIQYF. CDR3 sequence (DNA): TGTGCCAGCAGTTACTCGGTGGGCAGGGGAAACATTCAGTACTTC. The chain combines TRBV6-5 with TRBJ2-4; tentative D call: TRBD1 (6 bases). Trimming removed 0 bases from V and 6 bases from J, with 12 bases in between. The CDR3 runs 15 residues. CDR1 and CDR2 (germline): MNHEY, SVGAGI.

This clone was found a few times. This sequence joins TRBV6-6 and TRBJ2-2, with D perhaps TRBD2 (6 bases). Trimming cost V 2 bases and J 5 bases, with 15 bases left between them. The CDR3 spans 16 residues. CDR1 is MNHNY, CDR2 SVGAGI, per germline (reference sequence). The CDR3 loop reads CASSYPTGVGTGELFF. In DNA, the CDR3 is TGTGCCAGCAGTTACCCAACGGGGGTAGGAACCGGGGAGCTGTTTTTT.

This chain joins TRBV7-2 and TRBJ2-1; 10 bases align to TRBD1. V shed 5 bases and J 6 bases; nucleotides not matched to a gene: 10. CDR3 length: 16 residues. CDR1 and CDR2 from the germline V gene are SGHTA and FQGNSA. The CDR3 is CASSPYGTGDLNEQFF. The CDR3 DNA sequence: TGTGCCAGCAGCCCCTACGGGACAGGGGACCTCAATGAGCAGTTCTTC. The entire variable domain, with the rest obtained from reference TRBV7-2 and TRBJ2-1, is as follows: GAGVSQSPSNKVTEKGKDVELRCDPISGHTALYWYRQSLGQGLEFLIYFQGNSAPDKSGLPSDRFSAERTGGSVSTLTIQRTQQEDSAVYLCASSPYGTGDLNEQFFGPGTRLTVL.

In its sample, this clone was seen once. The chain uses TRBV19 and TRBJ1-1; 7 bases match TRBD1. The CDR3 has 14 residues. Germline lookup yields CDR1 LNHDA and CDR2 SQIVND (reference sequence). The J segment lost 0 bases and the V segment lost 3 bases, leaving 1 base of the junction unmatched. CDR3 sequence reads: CASSITGVNTEAFF. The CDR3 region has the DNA TGTGCCAGTAGTATTACAGGGGTGAACACTGAAGCTTTCTTT.

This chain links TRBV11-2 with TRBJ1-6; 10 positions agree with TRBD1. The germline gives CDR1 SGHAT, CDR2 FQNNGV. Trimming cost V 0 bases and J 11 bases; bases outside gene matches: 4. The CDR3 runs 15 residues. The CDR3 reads CASSLEGTGVTPLHF. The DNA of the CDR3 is TGTGCCAGCAGCTTAGAGGGGACAGGGGTGACACCCCTCCACTTT.